Following are 9 T cell receptor beta chains from one sample sequenced in a study of monozygotic twins with inflammatory bowel disease. After re-calling the 5' RACE reads, TCRdb lists one entry per CDR3 protein, DNA absent. Its clone listing holds some 190,000 distinct CDR3 sequences. Specimen: blood. These TCRs come from a human donor with ulcerative colitis or Crohn's disease, or a healthy co-twin of an affected twin (not recorded which).

J is TRBJ2-7 and V is TRBV20-1; the D call of TRBD2 rests on TCRdb alone, since no DNA is present to check it. This CDR3 has 12 amino acids. The germline V gene has CDR1 DFQATT and CDR2 SNEGSKA (reference sequence). CDR3: CSVSGLNYEQYF.

V usage is TRBV28 and J usage is TRBJ2-7; checking the TCRdb D call of TRBD1 is not possible without DNA. Per the germline V gene, CDR1 is MDHEN and CDR2 is SYDVKM. The CDR3 spans 14 residues. CDR3 protein: CASSLRQGASEQYF. Combining the CDR3 with reference TRBV28 and TRBJ2-7 gives the whole variable domain DVKVTQSSRYLVKRTGEKVFLECVQDMDHENMFWYRQDPGLGLRLIYFSYDVKMKEKGDIPEGYSVSREKKERFSLILESASTNQTSMYLCASSLRQGASEQYFGPGTRLTVT.

The rearrangement links TRBV12-3 or TRBV12-4 to TRBJ1-1; TCRdb picks TRBD1, but there is no DNA to check that call. There are 14 residues in the CDR3. The CDR3 here is CASMLGGWDTEAFF.

The rearrangement joins TRBV6-1 to TRBJ2-7; lacking DNA, the TRBD2 call made by TCRdb goes unchecked. Germline V lookup: CDR1 MNHNS, CDR2 SASEGT. CDR3 length: 15 amino acids. The CDR3 spells CASESAGGNGNEQYF.

J is TRBJ1-5 and V is TRBV28; as DNA is missing, the TRBD1 call by TCRdb cannot be tested. This CDR3 contains 14 residues. In germline, CDR1 is MDHEN, CDR2 SYDVKM. Here the CDR3 reads CASSPPTVQQPQHF.

This CDR3 is CASSTPGRGTDTQYF. V and J are TRBV19 and TRBJ2-3; without DNA, the TCRdb call of TRBD1 cannot be checked. CDR1 and CDR2 (germline): LNHDA, SQIVND (reference sequence). CDR3 length: 15 amino acids.

The chain joins TRBV5-4 to TRBJ1-2; TCRdb calls TRBD1, which cannot be checked without DNA. CDR3 length: 19 residues. Germline loops: CDR1 SGHNT, CDR2 YYREEE (reference sequence). The CDR3 is CASSFGYVVRVKANYGYTF.

The rearrangement joins TRBV7-2 to TRBJ1-1. The CDR3 contains 13 residues. Looked up from germline, CDR1 is SGHTA and CDR2 is FQGNSA. This CDR3 is CASSSFKNTEAFF.

This chain links TRBV20-1 with TRBJ2-3; the D call of TRBD2 rests on TCRdb alone, since no DNA is present to check it. CDR1 and CDR2 from the germline V gene are DFQATT and SNEGSKA (reference sequence). This CDR3 has 17 amino acids. The CDR3 reads CSAGDMGTSGGTDTQYF.